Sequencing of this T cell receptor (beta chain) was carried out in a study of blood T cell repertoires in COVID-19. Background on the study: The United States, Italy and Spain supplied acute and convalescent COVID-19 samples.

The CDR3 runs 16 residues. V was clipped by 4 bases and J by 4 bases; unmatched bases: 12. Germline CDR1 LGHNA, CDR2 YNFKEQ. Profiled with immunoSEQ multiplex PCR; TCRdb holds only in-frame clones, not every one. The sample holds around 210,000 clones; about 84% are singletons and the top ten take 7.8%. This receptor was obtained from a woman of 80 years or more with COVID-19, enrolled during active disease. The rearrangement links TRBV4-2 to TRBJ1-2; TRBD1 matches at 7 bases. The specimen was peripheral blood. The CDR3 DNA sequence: TGTGCCAGCAGCCCGCCCCGACAGGGACCTACCTATGGCTACACCTTC. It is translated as CASSPPRQGPTYGYTF.